This T cell receptor beta chain is from a study of blood T cell repertoires in COVID-19. The table came from immunoSEQ multiplex PCR; TCRdb's copy has only in-frame clones and leaves some out. Of about 170,000 clones listed, roughly 90% are singletons. Germline V CDR1 and CDR2: MRHNA, SNTAGT. This CDR3 contains 13 residues. Trimming cost V 3 bases and J 4 bases, with 10 bases left between them. The chain carries TRBV6-4 and TRBJ2-7, with D maybe TRBD2 (5 bases). The receptor's source is a woman aged 18-29 years who had recovered from COVID-19. Specimen: PBMCs or T cells enriched from blood (not recorded which). The DNA of the CDR3 is TGTGCCAGCAGTGAAGAGCGAGGGTACGAGCAGTACTTC. This encodes CASSEERGYEQYF.